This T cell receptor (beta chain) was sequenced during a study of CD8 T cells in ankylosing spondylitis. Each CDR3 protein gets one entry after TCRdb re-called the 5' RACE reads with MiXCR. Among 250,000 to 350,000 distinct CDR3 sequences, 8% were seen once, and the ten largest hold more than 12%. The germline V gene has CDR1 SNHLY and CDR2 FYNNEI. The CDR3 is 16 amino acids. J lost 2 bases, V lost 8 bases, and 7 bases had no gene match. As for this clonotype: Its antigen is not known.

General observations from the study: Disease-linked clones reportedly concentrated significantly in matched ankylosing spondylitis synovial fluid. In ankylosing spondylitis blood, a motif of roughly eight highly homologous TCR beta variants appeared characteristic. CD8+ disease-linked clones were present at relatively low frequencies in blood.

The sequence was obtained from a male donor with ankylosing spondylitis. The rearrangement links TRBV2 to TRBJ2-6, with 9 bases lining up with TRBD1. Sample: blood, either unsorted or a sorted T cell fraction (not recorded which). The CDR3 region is CASRWDRAPGANVLTF. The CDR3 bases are TGTGCCAGCCGGTGGGACAGGGCACCTGGGGCCAACGTCCTGACTTTC.